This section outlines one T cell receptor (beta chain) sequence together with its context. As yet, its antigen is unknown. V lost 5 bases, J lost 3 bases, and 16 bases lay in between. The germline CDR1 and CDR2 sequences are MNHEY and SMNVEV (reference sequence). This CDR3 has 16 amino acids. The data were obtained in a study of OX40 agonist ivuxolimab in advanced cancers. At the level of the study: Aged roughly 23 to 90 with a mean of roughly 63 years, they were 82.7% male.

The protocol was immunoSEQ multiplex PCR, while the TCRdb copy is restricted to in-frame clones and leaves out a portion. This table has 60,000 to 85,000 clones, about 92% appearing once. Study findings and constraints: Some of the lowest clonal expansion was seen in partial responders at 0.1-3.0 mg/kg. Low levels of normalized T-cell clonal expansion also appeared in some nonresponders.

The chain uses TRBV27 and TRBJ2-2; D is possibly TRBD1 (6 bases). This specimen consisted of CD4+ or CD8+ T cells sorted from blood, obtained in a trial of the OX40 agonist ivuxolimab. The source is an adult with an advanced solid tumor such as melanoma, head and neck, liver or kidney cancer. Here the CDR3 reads CASSPAGGEHTGELFF. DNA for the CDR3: TGTGCCAGCAGTCCCGCTGGGGGCGAACACACCGGGGAGCTGTTTTTT.